This T cell receptor (beta chain) stems from a study of blood T cells in healthy people across ages. Background on the study: There was about one barcoded beta molecule captured by template switching per two T cells.

Together with a sample-barcoded 5' primer, a J-beta primer mix was included in a second PCR lasting 7 to 11 cycles. Every cDNA molecule bore a tag from a template-switch adaptor containing 12 random nucleotides. Sequencing recovered at least 3 million CDR3-containing paired-end reads from each sample. TCRdb passed the 5' RACE reads through MiXCR, listing each CDR3 protein once. Among 1.5 million or so distinct CDR3 sequences listed, 40% to 50% were seen once. Notes on the study in general: Lack of knowledge of donor CMV status possibly confounded expanded clonotype changes.

With respect to this clonotype: Its antigen is unidentified.

CDR3 length: 16 residues. The trim removed 5 bases at V and 3 bases at J, leaving 7 bases unmatched. Per germline, CDR1 SGHTA and CDR2 FQGNSA. The chain uses TRBV7-2 and TRBJ2-2; 9 bases are shared with TRBD2. Sequenced sample: blood. This receptor was taken from a woman aged 18 to 35 in good health. The CDR3 sequence is CASSRSTSGHTGELFF. The CDR3 DNA is TGTGCCAGCAGCAGGTCGACTAGCGGTCACACCGGGGAGCTGTTTTTT.